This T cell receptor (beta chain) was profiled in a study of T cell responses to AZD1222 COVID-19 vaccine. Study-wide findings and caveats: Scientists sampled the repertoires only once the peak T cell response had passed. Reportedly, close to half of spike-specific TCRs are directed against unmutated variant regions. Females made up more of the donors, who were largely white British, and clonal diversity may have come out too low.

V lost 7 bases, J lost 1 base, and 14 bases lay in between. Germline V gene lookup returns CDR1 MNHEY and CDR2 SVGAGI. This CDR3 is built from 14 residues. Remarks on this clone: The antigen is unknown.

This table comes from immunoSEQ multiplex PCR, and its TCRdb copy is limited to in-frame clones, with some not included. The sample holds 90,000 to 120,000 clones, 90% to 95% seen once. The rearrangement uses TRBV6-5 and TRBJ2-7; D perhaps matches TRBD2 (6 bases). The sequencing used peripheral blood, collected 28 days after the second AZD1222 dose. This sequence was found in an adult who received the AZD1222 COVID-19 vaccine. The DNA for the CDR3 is TGTGCCAGCAAGGATTGGAGGGCTTCCTACGAGCAGTACTTC. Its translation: CASKDWRASYEQYF.